One sample yielded the 29 T cell receptor beta chains listed below, sequenced in a study of cytomegalovirus exposure and HLA in healthy donors. A multiplex PCR was run with 60 Vbeta primers and 13 Jbeta primers. Libraries were prepared by immunoSEQ multiplex PCR; TCRdb keeps only in-frame clonotypes and omits some of them. The sample has about 98,000 clones; under 75% are singletons. The sample comprised PBMCs. These receptors all come from a man in his fifties in good health and CMV-seronegative.

This chain links TRBV18 with TRBJ1-3; D call uncertain. Germline CDR1 is KGHSH and CDR2 is LQKENI. The ends were cut back, 5 bases at V and 2 bases at J, with 13 bases in the middle. This CDR3 contains 15 residues. CDR3 in DNA: TGTGCCAGCTCAACTGGACTAAACGCTGGAAACACCATATATTTT. Translation gives CASSTGLNAGNTIYF.

The rearrangement links TRBV29-1 to TRBJ1-4; D is undetermined. Deletions cut 7 bases from V and 8 bases from J, with 14 bases between. This CDR3 has 12 amino acids. CDR1 and CDR2 (germline): SQVTM, ANQGSEA. DNA of the CDR3: TGCAGCGCTCTAAGTGGTGAGGAAAAACTGTTTTTT. Its protein product is CSALSGEEKLFF.

The chain links TRBV4-1 to TRBJ1-2; TRBD1 agrees at 7 bases. CDR1 and CDR2 (germline): MGHRA, YSYEKL. Trimming cost V 0 bases and J 8 bases; bases outside gene matches: 6. The CDR3 contains 14 residues. The CDR3 reads CASSQDEQGHGYTF. The CDR3 nucleotides read TGCGCCAGCAGCCAAGATGAACAGGGGCACGGCTACACCTTC.

V gene TRBV27 combines with J gene TRBJ1-2; the match to TRBD1 covers 7 bases. CDR1 and CDR2 from the germline V gene are MNHEY and SMNVEV (reference sequence). V shed 6 bases, J shed 5 bases, and the junction held 15 bases outside the gene matches. CDR3 length: 16 residues. CDR3 protein: CASSHLQVTGSYGYTF. The CDR3 DNA reads as TGTGCCAGCAGCCACCTGCAAGTGACAGGGTCGTATGGCTACACCTTC.

This clone was detected a few times. The chain employs TRBV27 and TRBJ2-5; 7 nucleotides align to TRBD2. CDR1 and CDR2 (germline): MNHEY, SMNVEV (reference sequence). Unmatched junction bases numbered 6, after V lost 6 bases and J lost 2 bases. This CDR3 spans 14 amino acids. CDR3 region: CASSRLGGQETQYF. In DNA, the CDR3 is TGTGCCAGCAGCCGACTCGGGGGGCAAGAGACCCAGTACTTC.

The DNA for the CDR3 is TGTGCCAGCAGCTCCCAGGCAGGGCCCGCCTACGAGCAGTACTTC. It specifies CASSSQAGPAYEQYF. This sequence joins TRBV7-3 and TRBJ2-7; tentative D call: TRBD1 (5 bases). Per the germline V gene, CDR1 is SGHTA and CDR2 is FQGTGA. This CDR3 has 15 amino acids. The V gene lost 4 bases and the J gene lost 2 bases, with 15 bases spanning the gap.

The chain employs TRBV7-9 and TRBJ1-6; TRBD1 matches at 10 bases. The CDR3 length is 15 residues. Germline CDR1 and CDR2: SEHNR and FQNEAQ (reference sequence). The J segment lost 10 bases and the V segment lost 5 bases, leaving 8 bases of the junction unmatched. As DNA, the CDR3 is TGTGCCAGCAGCCAGCCGGGACAGGGGTACTCACCCCTCCACTTT. Amino acid sequence: CASSQPGQGYSPLHF.

This sequence joins TRBV5-1 and TRBJ2-2, with TRBD1 as a possible D gene (6 bases). CDR1 SGHRS and CDR2 YFSETQ come from the germline V gene. The CDR3 extends over 15 amino acids. Trimming cost V 1 base and J 5 bases, with 12 bases left between them. Here the CDR3 reads CASSLLQGRTGELFF. DNA of the CDR3: TGCGCCAGCAGCTTGCTACAGGGTCGGACCGGGGAGCTGTTTTTT.

The rearrangement links TRBV18 to TRBJ2-5, with 9 positions matching TRBD1. The J call is doubtful: the DNA matches TRBJ2-7 better. The CDR3 extends over 15 amino acids. Germline CDR1 KGHSH, CDR2 LQKENI. CDR3 loop: CASSPPGQGFYEQYF. Written as DNA, the CDR3 is TGTGCCAGCTCACCTCCGGGACAGGGATTTTACGAGCAGTACTTC.

The chain is built from TRBV5-6 and TRBJ1-5; no firm D call. The CDR3 spans 18 residues. Trimming took off 1 base at V and 0 bases at J, with 17 bases between the two ends. CDR1 and CDR2 from the germline V gene are SGHDT and YYEEEE. The CDR3 nucleotides read TGTGCCAGCAGCTTGATCCCGGGCGGGTACAATAGCAATCAGCCCCAGCATTTT. This codes for CASSLIPGGYNSNQPQHF.

This clone was counted a few times. The V call is TRBV2, the J call TRBJ1-1, with a weak D call TRBD1 (5 bases). The germline CDR1 and CDR2 sequences are SNHLY and FYNNEI. The CDR3 has 13 residues. Deletions cut 2 bases from V and 4 bases from J, with 8 bases between. The CDR3 sequence: CASSEQGITEAFF. The CDR3 bases are TGTGCCAGCAGTGAACAGGGCATCACTGAAGCTTTCTTT.

The CDR3 nucleotides are TGTGCCAGCAGCAGGCTGGACAATCGACCCTACAATGAGCAGTTCTTC. Translating gives CASSRLDNRPYNEQFF. The J gene is TRBJ2-1, the V gene TRBV21-1; the table's D call, TRBD1, was not checked against the DNA. TRBV21-1 is a known pseudogene. This CDR3 has 16 amino acids.

CDR3 in DNA: TGTGCCAGCAGCTGGGACAGGGGGAGCGGGCAGTACTTC. Translation: CASSWDRGSGQYF. The J gene is TRBJ2-7, the V gene TRBV7-2; 11 nucleotides agree with TRBD1. Per germline, CDR1 SGHTA and CDR2 FQGNSA. With V trimmed by 4 bases and J by 9 bases, 5 bases remained unmatched. The CDR3 is 13 residues long.

The CDR3 DNA reads as TGTGCCTGGAGGAAGGGACTTGCAACTAATGAAAAACTGTTTTTT. Its translation is CAWRKGLATNEKLFF. This chain joins TRBV30 and TRBJ1-4, with D maybe TRBD1 (5 bases). The CDR3 length is 15 residues. Per the germline V gene, CDR1 is GTSNPN and CDR2 is SVGIG (reference sequence). V dropped 3 bases and J dropped 0 bases, with 11 bases sitting between them. Filled out from reference TRBV30 and TRBJ1-4, the complete variable domain reads SQTIHQWPATLVQPVGSPLSLECTVEGTSNPNLYWYRQAAGRGLQLLFYSVGIGQISSEVPQNLSASRPQDRQFILSSKKLLLSDSGFYLCAWRKGLATNEKLFFGSGTQLSVL.

This clone was seen only a few times. The junction differs from germline at one of its ends, possibly a read error. The chain uses TRBV7-2 and TRBJ1-6; no firm D call. Germline V CDR1 and CDR2: SGHTA, FQGNSA. This CDR3 has 12 residues. The CDR3 reads CASSLAGGYGYF. CDR3 coding DNA: TGTGCCAGCAGCTTAGCCGGTGGTTACGGGTACTTT.

This rearrangement joins TRBV4-3 to TRBJ1-6; D is perhaps TRBD1 (6 bases). The germline CDR1 and CDR2 sequences are LGHNA and YSLEER. This CDR3 spans 17 amino acids. V was clipped by 3 bases and J by 7 bases, with 19 bases between them. CDR3 coding DNA: TGCGCCAGCAGCCAGGTCTTACCGGGACAACTAAATTCACCCCTCCACTTT. Its translation: CASSQVLPGQLNSPLHF.

This chain links TRBV2 with TRBJ2-3; 10 bases are a match to TRBD2. Germline lookup yields CDR1 SNHLY and CDR2 FYNNEI. Trimming at V came to 10 bases and at J to 6 bases, leaving 16 bases not matched to a gene. This CDR3 has 16 residues. The CDR3 protein is CATGAGGSFGRDTQYF. As DNA, the CDR3 is TGTGCCACCGGAGCGGGGGGGTCATTTGGTCGCGATACGCAGTATTTT.

The CDR3 coding sequence is TGTGCCAGCAGTCCCTCCGGGACTAGCGGGTACGAGCAGTACTTC. This gives the protein CASSPSGTSGYEQYF. V usage is TRBV28 and J usage is TRBJ2-7, with 12 nucleotides matching TRBD2. The ends lost 5 bases at V and 4 bases at J; junction bases unmatched: 6. This CDR3 spans 15 amino acids. Germline lookup yields CDR1 MDHEN and CDR2 SYDVKM. The variable domain in full, with the rest retrieved from reference TRBV28 and TRBJ2-7, is DVKVTQSSRYLVKRTGEKVFLECVQDMDHENMFWYRQDPGLGLRLIYFSYDVKMKEKGDIPEGYSVSREKKERFSLILESASTNQTSMYLCASSPSGTSGYEQYFGPGTRLTVT.

Only a few counts were recorded for this clone. CDR3 region: CAWSLRGDTEAFF. CDR3 DNA: TGTGCCTGGAGTCTCAGGGGGGACACTGAAGCTTTCTTT. The chain recombines TRBV30 with TRBJ1-1, with TRBD1 matching over 7 bases. The CDR3 length is 13 residues. Germline loops: CDR1 GTSNPN, CDR2 SVGIG (reference sequence). Trimming at V came to 2 bases and at J to 3 bases, leaving 3 bases not matched to a gene.

This clone has more than one count but fewer than ten. J is TRBJ1-2 and V is TRBV4-1; TRBD1 agrees at 7 bases. CDR3 length: 14 residues. The J segment lost 8 bases and the V segment lost 0 bases, leaving 6 bases of the junction unmatched. Germline-derived CDR1 and CDR2 are MGHRA and YSYEKL. CDR3 loop: CASSQDIGGWGYTF. CDR3 coding DNA: TGCGCCAGCAGCCAAGATATAGGGGGCTGGGGCTACACCTTC.

The chain employs TRBV6-4 and TRBJ1-1, with a possible D match to TRBD1 (5 bases). Per germline, CDR1 MRHNA and CDR2 SNTAGT. The CDR3 consists of 15 residues. V lost 6 bases and J lost 5, with 19 bases in between. DNA of the CDR3: TGTGCCAGCAGAGCACAAGACAGAAAGGGGACTGAAGCTTTCTTT. It codes for CASRAQDRKGTEAFF.

The chain joins TRBV7-9 to TRBJ2-7; 9 bases map to TRBD1. The ends lost 5 bases at V and 4 bases at J; junction bases unmatched: 12. Germline lookup yields CDR1 SEHNR and CDR2 FQNEAQ (reference sequence). This CDR3 is built from 16 residues. This CDR3 reads CASSHRYRGRVYEQYF. The CDR3 DNA is TGTGCCAGCAGCCATCGCTACAGGGGGCGCGTGTACGAGCAGTACTTC.

Only a few counts were recorded for this clone. The V gene is TRBV10-1, the J gene TRBJ2-7; 9 nucleotides line up with TRBD1. Germline CDR1 is WNHNN and CDR2 is SYGVQD (reference sequence). CDR3 length equals 13 residues. The V gene end was trimmed by 8 bases and the J gene end by 2 bases; junction bases not matched to a gene: 4. CDR3 bases: TGCGCCAGCGGAGGACAGGGGCCCTACGAGCAGTACTTC. Encoded protein: CASGGQGPYEQYF.

The chain links TRBV6-5 to TRBJ2-2, with 7 bases that match TRBD1. The CDR3 extends over 16 amino acids. After removal of 2 bases from V and 5 bases from J, the junction contained 8 bases not matched to a gene. Germline V gene data show CDR1 as MNHEY and CDR2 as SVGAGI. DNA for the CDR3: TGTGCCAGCAGTTACGACAGGGTTGTTGGTACCGGGGAGCTGTTTTTT. Translated, it gives CASSYDRVVGTGELFF.

The chain has TRBV18 and TRBJ1-1; the D is unclear. Germline CDR1 KGHSH, CDR2 LQKENI. With 3 bases removed from V and 1 base from J, the gap between germline ends came to 6 bases. The length of the CDR3 is 13 residues. The CDR3 region has the DNA TGTGCCAGCTCACCCAGACAGAACACTGAAGCTTTCTTT. Protein sequence: CASSPRQNTEAFF.

The chain has TRBV11-2 and TRBJ2-7, with 8 bases identical to TRBD1. After removal of 0 bases from V and 5 bases from J, the junction contained 9 bases not matched to a gene. Looked up from germline, CDR1 is SGHAT and CDR2 is FQNNGV. The CDR3 is 16 amino acids. CDR3 sequence (DNA): TGTGCCAGCAGCTTAGATCACGACAGGGGTACACACGAGCAGTACTTC. Protein: CASSLDHDRGTHEQYF.

V usage is TRBV27 and J usage is TRBJ2-7, with 10 bases aligning to TRBD2. Germline loops: CDR1 MNHEY, CDR2 SMNVEV (reference sequence). This CDR3 spans 14 amino acids. Germline trimming cut 6 bases from V and 4 bases from J; bases unmatched to any gene: 6. Here the CDR3 DNA reads TGTGCCAGCAGCCTACTAGCGGGGTGGTACGAGCAGTACTTC. Translated, it gives CASSLLAGWYEQYF.

The gene calls are TRBV5-1 and TRBJ2-1; possible D gene TRBD2, 6 bases. Between the trimmed V and J ends, which lost 4 bases and 8 bases, there was a span of 19 bases. Germline V lookup: CDR1 SGHRS, CDR2 YFSETQ. This CDR3 contains 15 residues. The CDR3 is CASSPTSRGGDEQFF. The CDR3, as DNA: TGCGCCAGCAGCCCTACTAGCCGAGGAGGCGATGAGCAGTTCTTC.

This sequence joins TRBV19 and TRBJ1-2, with unresolved D. This CDR3 has 13 residues. Trimming took 5 bases from V and 4 from J, leaving 11 bases between them. Germline V gene data show CDR1 as LNHDA and CDR2 as SQIVND (reference sequence). CDR3 region: CASSPGPSYGYTF. The CDR3 DNA follows: TGTGCCAGTAGTCCAGGCCCGTCCTATGGCTACACCTTC.